Shown below are 9 T cell receptor beta chains from a single sample sequenced in a study of shared clonotypes between healthy human individuals. This table comes from immunoSEQ multiplex PCR, and its TCRdb copy is limited to in-frame clones, with some not included. The data hold about 2.3 million clones, with less than 95% observed a single time. The sequencing sample was made of naive CD4+ T cells from PBMCs. The subset denotes: CD45RA+ positively selected. The receptors derive from a man aged 18 to 35 in good health. Some clones in this sample may be carry-over from other donors' samples.

This clone was detected only a few times. The chain has TRBV2 and TRBJ2-2; D call uncertain. The CDR3 runs to 12 residues. CDR1 is SNHLY, CDR2 FYNNEI, per germline. The V gene lost 8 bases and the J gene lost 4 bases, with 8 bases spanning the gap. The CDR3 coding sequence is TGTGCCAGCCTACCGTTCACCGGGGAGCTGTTTTTT. It is translated as CASLPFTGELFF.

A remark on this clone: At one end the junction does not follow the germline gene, possibly because of a read error. The chain is built from TRBV2 and TRBJ2-7; D is possibly TRBD2 (6 bases). CDR1 SNHLY and CDR2 FYNNEI come from the germline V gene. CDR3 length: 13 residues. The CDR3 loop is CASSEEIRERTGF. CDR3 DNA sequence: TGTGCCAGCAGTGAAGAGATCCGGGAGCGGACGGGCTTC. Looking up the rest from reference TRBV2 and TRBJ2-7 gives the full variable domain: EPEVTQTPSHQVTQMGQEVILRCVPISNHLYFYWYRQILGQKVEFLVSFYNNEISEKSEIFDDQFSVERPDGSNFTLKIRSTKLEDSAMYFCASSEEIRERTGFGPGTRLTVT.

The rearrangement uses TRBV5-1 and TRBJ2-5; D gene ambiguous. Between the trimmed V and J ends, which lost 2 bases and 2 bases, there was a span of 10 bases. Germline CDR1 is SGHRS and CDR2 is YFSETQ. This CDR3 has 14 residues. The chain's CDR3 is CASSFGHQQETQYF. DNA for the CDR3: TGCGCCAGCAGCTTCGGTCACCAACAAGAGACCCAGTACTTC.

This clone was seen only once. The chain recombines TRBV30 with TRBJ2-3; maybe TRBD1 (6 bases). The CDR3 runs to 17 residues. Germline CDR1 reads GTSNPN; CDR2 reads SVGIG (reference sequence). Trimming left V 5 bases short and J 1 base short, with 22 bases between. The CDR3 sequence: CAWALGGGRGRTDTQYF. CDR3 sequence (DNA): TGTGCCTGGGCCCTTGGGGGCGGAAGGGGTCGCACAGATACGCAGTATTTT.

The chain recombines TRBV18 with TRBJ1-5; TRBD1 is a possible D gene (5 bases). CDR3 length: 15 residues. Germline CDR1 KGHSH, CDR2 LQKENI. The V and J ends lost 3 bases and 4 bases respectively, with 13 bases between them. DNA of the CDR3: TGTGCCAGCTCACCGACCCGGGGGGATAATCAGCCCCAGCATTTT. Its protein product is CASSPTRGDNQPQHF.

This chain joins TRBV5-4 and TRBJ1-6; weak D call: TRBD1 (5 bases). Germline CDR1 is SGHNT and CDR2 is YYREEE (reference sequence). Trimming left V 4 bases short and J 10 bases short, with 21 bases between. The CDR3 spans 16 residues. CDR3 coding DNA: TGTGCCAGCAGCCGCGGGGCACCCATCGTCGGATCACCCCTCCACTTT. Amino acid sequence: CASSRGAPIVGSPLHF.

The V and J genes are TRBV9 and TRBJ1-1; possible D gene TRBD1, 6 bases. The V end was cut by 0 bases, the J end by 1 base, with 13 bases between. The germline V gene encodes CDR1 SGDLS and CDR2 YYNGEE. This CDR3 spans 16 amino acids. CDR3 DNA sequence: TGTGCCAGCAGCGTAGGAGCAGGGGCCCCGAACACTGAAGCTTTCTTT. This translates into CASSVGAGAPNTEAFF.

The V call is TRBV7-2, the J call TRBJ2-1, with D tentatively TRBD2 (6 bases). Trimming took off 2 bases at V and 5 bases at J, with 10 bases between the two ends. This CDR3 has 14 amino acids. Germline V CDR1 and CDR2: SGHTA, FQGNSA. The CDR3 sequence is CASSLQWGDNEQFF. CDR3 coding DNA: TGTGCCAGCAGCTTACAGTGGGGGGACAATGAGCAGTTCTTC.

The chain links TRBV6-1 to TRBJ2-7, with D tentatively TRBD2 (6 bases). From germline, CDR1 is MNHNS and CDR2 SASEGT. The CDR3 extends over 16 amino acids. Trimming pared 2 bases from V and 1 base from J, leaving 15 bases between. CDR3 DNA sequence: TGTGCCAGCAGTGAATCGGGGGACCTCATTTCCTACGAGCAGTACTTC. It encodes CASSESGDLISYEQYF.